This T cell receptor beta chain was profiled in a study of shared clonotypes between healthy human individuals. Across the whole study: Three men and a couple of women, aged 18 to 49, were donors.

Points on this clone: No antigen is known for it.

Whole-study findings and limits: Blood was the sole source, and tissue repertoires probably differ. Several donors showed sharing of around 5% of naive CD4 clonotypes. Genetic and exposure-history diversity was limited by the few donors.

TCRdb's table, derived via immunoSEQ multiplex PCR, lists solely in-frame clones and lacks some. The sample contains more than 2 million clones, 85% to 95% of which appear only once. Terminally differentiated effector memory CD45RA+ cells were excluded from the naive CD8 cells, which were CD45RO-negative and positively selected for CCR7. The receptor's source is a man aged 18 to 30 in good health. Some clones in this sample may be carry-over from other donors' samples. The sequenced sample was naive CD8+ T cells from PBMCs.

The CDR3 DNA follows: TGTGCCAGCAGCCCGAGGACAGTGCTGGCAGAGAACACTGAAGCTTTCTTT. Protein: CASSPRTVLAENTEAFF. This chain joins TRBV7-9 and TRBJ1-1; TRBD1 is a possible D gene (6 bases). The ends were cut back, 5 bases at V and 1 base at J, with 20 bases in the middle. The germline gives CDR1 SEHNR, CDR2 FQNEAQ (reference sequence). The CDR3 has 17 residues.